The sequence of this T cell receptor (beta chain) was determined in a study of PD-1 blockade in classical Hodgkin lymphoma. The overall study: Nivolumab was given intravenously to patients at 3 mg/kg every 2 weeks.

From germline, CDR1 is KGHSH and CDR2 LQKENI. There are 15 residues in the CDR3. The ends lost 6 bases at V and 6 bases at J; junction bases unmatched: 7. As for time point: cycle 4 day 1 (C4D1), after less than seven weeks of nivolumab. Each patient experienced a relapse that followed autologous stem cell transplantation, and brentuximab vedotin exposure varied. Investigators isolated CD4+ T cells from thawed PBMCs through magnetic negative selection. The patients, who had relapsed/refractory classical Hodgkin lymphoma, achieved best responses of complete response, partial response or progressive disease. Study-level points and caveats: Baseline diversity was lower in partial responders and progressors than complete responders. A reduction in baseline TCR diversity was reportedly seen in newly diagnosed patients relative to healthy donors.

This clone has a single count. Its antigen is currently unknown. Generated by immunoSEQ multiplex PCR, the TCRdb table keeps only in-frame clones and is missing some. This table holds 25,000 to 35,000 clones, 70% to 90% found once. This TCR was sampled from a human donor with classical Hodgkin lymphoma. Material: CD4+ T cells from blood, obtained before the fourth cycle of nivolumab. V usage is TRBV18 and J usage is TRBJ2-2; 10 bases match TRBD1. CDR3 in amino acids: CASSHSGTGAGELFF. The CDR3 DNA reads as TGTGCCAGCTCGCATTCCGGGACAGGGGCCGGGGAGCTGTTTTTT.